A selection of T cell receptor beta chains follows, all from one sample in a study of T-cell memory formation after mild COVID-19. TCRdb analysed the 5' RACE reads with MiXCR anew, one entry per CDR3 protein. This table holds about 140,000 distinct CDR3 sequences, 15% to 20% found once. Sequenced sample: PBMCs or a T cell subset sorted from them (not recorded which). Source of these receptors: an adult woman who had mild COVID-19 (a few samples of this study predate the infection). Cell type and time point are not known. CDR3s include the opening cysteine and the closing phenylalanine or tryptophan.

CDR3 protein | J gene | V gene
CASSSLRSRINTEAFF | TRBJ1-1 | TRBV5-1
CASSFRAGYHEQYF | TRBJ2-7 | TRBV27
CASSETPGTVIYEQYF | TRBJ2-7 | TRBV9
CASSFRGYGYTF | TRBJ1-2 | TRBV27
CASSQGDSRTDTQYF | TRBJ2-3 | TRBV3-1
CASSLEGTSYNEQFF | TRBJ2-1 | TRBV5-6
CASSLGAGTMNTEAFF | TRBJ1-1 | TRBV12-3/TRBV12-4
CASRKGVNTGELFF | TRBJ2-2 | TRBV27
CASSSEGGLNTGELFF | TRBJ2-2 | TRBV7-3
CSAGDSGNTGELFF | TRBJ2-2 | TRBV20-1
CASRGTSGSYNEQFF | TRBJ2-1 | TRBV6-5
CASSLSNEQFF | TRBJ2-1 | TRBV12-3/TRBV12-4
CASSFSGKTDTQYF | TRBJ2-3 | TRBV7-9
CASSPQGRNQPQHF | TRBJ1-5 | TRBV6-6
CSAIGTSGADTQYF | TRBJ2-3 | TRBV20-1
CASSQGRDTEAFF | TRBJ1-1 | TRBV18
CATSDSSSWNEQFF | TRBJ2-1 | TRBV24-1
CATSDSGGSGNTIYF | TRBJ1-3 | TRBV24-1
CASGNSYEQYF | TRBJ2-7 | TRBV6-5
CASSLQGSGASYEQYF | TRBJ2-7 | TRBV5-1
CASSARSLEGTDTQYF | TRBJ2-3 | TRBV27